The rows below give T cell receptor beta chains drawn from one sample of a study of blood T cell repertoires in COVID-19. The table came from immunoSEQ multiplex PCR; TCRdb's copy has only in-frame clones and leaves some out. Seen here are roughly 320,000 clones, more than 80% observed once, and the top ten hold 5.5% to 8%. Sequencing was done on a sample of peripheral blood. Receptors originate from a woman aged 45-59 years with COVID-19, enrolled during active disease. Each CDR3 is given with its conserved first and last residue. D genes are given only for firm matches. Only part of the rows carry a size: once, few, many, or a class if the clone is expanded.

TGTGCCAGCAGTTACGAGGGGGACAATCAGCCCCAGCATTTT	CASSYEGDNQPQHF	-	few	TRBV6-6	TRBJ1-5
TGTGCCAGCAGCCAGGATAATCAGCCCCAGCATTTT	CASSQDNQPQHF	-	-	TRBV5-4	TRBJ1-5
TGTGCCAGCAGTTGGTCAGGGTTTCAAGAGACCCAGTACTTC	CASSWSGFQETQYF	-	-	TRBV2	TRBJ2-5
TGTGCCAGCAGTCTTGTCAGGGAATTAAACACTGAAGCTTTCTTT	CASSLVRELNTEAFF	-	once	TRBV27	TRBJ1-1
TGTGCCAGCAGCCAGGAACAGGGATCGCGAGCTTTCTTT	CASSQEQGSRAFF	-	-	TRBV3-1/TRBV3-2	TRBJ1-1
TGCGCCAGCAGCTTCCCGGGGGACCAGCAGTTCTTC	CASSFPGDQQFF	-	-	TRBV5-1	TRBJ2-1
TGTGCCAGCAAACCGGGACAGGGAACCTACGAGCAGTACTTC	CASKPGQGTYEQYF	TRBD1	-	TRBV27	TRBJ2-7
TGTGCCAGTAGTACCTCAGGGGTGAATGCTGGAAACACCATATATTTT	CASSTSGVNAGNTIYF	-	-	TRBV19	TRBJ1-3
TGTGCCAGCAGCTTGGGGTCAGTGGCATCGCCCCAGCATTTT	CASSLGSVASPQHF	-	-	TRBV5-6	TRBJ1-5
TGTGCCAGCAGGCCAGGAACCTACGAGCAGTACTTC	CASRPGTYEQYF	-	-	TRBV2	TRBJ2-7
TGTGCCAGTACCCTGACTAGCGGGACAAATGAGCAGTTCTTC	CASTLTSGTNEQFF	TRBD2	-	TRBV19	TRBJ2-1
TGCGCCAGCAGCTTGGTAGGGGGTTCAGAGACCCAGTACTTC	CASSLVGGSETQYF	-	-	TRBV5-1	TRBJ2-5
TGCGCCAGCAGCCGGACGACAGAGCCTTCTTACAATGAGCAGTTCTTC	CASSRTTEPSYNEQFF	-	-	TRBV5-1	TRBJ2-1
TGTGCCTGGAGTCCGACCTGGCGGGGAGGGTCGGATGGCTACACCTTC	CAWSPTWRGGSDGYTF	-	-	TRBV30	TRBJ1-2
TGCAGTGCTAGTGTCCGGGAGGGCCCCCGGGCAGATACGCAGTATTTT	CSASVREGPRADTQYF	TRBD2	-	TRBV20-1	TRBJ2-3
TGTGCCAGCAGCTTGGAAGGGACAGTAAATACCGGGGAGCTGTTTTTT	CASSLEGTVNTGELFF	TRBD1	-	TRBV5-5	TRBJ2-2
TGTGCCACCAGTGATCCTACTAGCGGGAGGTCCTACGAGCAGTACTTC	CATSDPTSGRSYEQYF	TRBD2	-	TRBV24-1	TRBJ2-7
TGTGCCAGCAGCTTATGGACAGGACCTCAAGAGACCCAGTACTTC	CASSLWTGPQETQYF	TRBD1	once	TRBV11-1	TRBJ2-5
TGTGCCAGTGGGAGGTTATACAATCAGCCCCAGCATTTT	CASGRLYNQPQHF	-	-	TRBV19	TRBJ1-5
TGTGCCAGCAGCTCTCCAGTATCCACTGGGGCCAACGTCCTGACTTTC	CASSSPVSTGANVLTF	-	-	TRBV11-2	TRBJ2-6
TGCAGCGCCTCCGACAGGGAGAATTCACCCCTCCACTTT	CSASDRENSPLHF	TRBD1	-	TRBV29-1	TRBJ1-6
TGTGCCAGCAGCTTAGATATAGCGGGAGGTCGGGAGCAGTTCTTC	CASSLDIAGGREQFF	TRBD2	few	TRBV7-8	TRBJ2-1
TGTGCCAGCTCACCACCGGTTATGAGCTCCTACAATGAGCAGTTCTTC	CASSPPVMSSYNEQFF	-	-	TRBV18	TRBJ2-1
TGTGCCAGCAGTTTTCGGGGAGGCTATGGCTACACCTTC	CASSFRGGYGYTF	-	-	TRBV12-3/TRBV12-4	TRBJ1-2
TGTGCCTGGAGTCCTGGGTTGGGCACTGGAAACACCATATATTTT	CAWSPGLGTGNTIYF	-	-	TRBV30	TRBJ1-3
TGTGCCAGCAGCACGCCGGACAGGGGAATTTCTAATTCACCCCTCCACTTT	CASSTPDRGISNSPLHF	TRBD1	-	TRBV5-4	TRBJ1-6
TGTGCCAGCAGGACTTTGACAGGGCTCGATGAGCAGTTCTTC	CASRTLTGLDEQFF	TRBD1	few	TRBV2	TRBJ2-1
TGTGCCAGCAACCGAAGGGGGGCTAGCGGCCCCTACGAGCAGTACTTC	CASNRRGASGPYEQYF	-	-	TRBV7-3	TRBJ2-7
TGTGCCAGCAGCTTAATGGCTAGCTACAATGAGCAGTTCTTC	CASSLMASYNEQFF	-	-	TRBV7-3	TRBJ2-1
TGTGCCAGCAGTACCCCGGGACAGGGGGCTGACATTCAGTACTTC	CASSTPGQGADIQYF	TRBD1	-	TRBV28	TRBJ2-4
TGTGCCAGCAGCCAAGCTACCGGAAACACCATATATTTT	CASSQATGNTIYF	-	-	TRBV3-1/TRBV3-2	TRBJ1-3
TGTGCCAGCAGCTTACCCGTTGGACAGGCAAGGCAGTACTTC	CASSLPVGQARQYF	TRBD1	-	TRBV11-2	TRBJ2-7
TGTGCCAGTAGCTTGACAGGGCAAGCCAAAAACATTCAGTACTTC	CASSLTGQAKNIQYF	TRBD1	-	TRBV19	TRBJ2-4
TGTGCCAGCAGCTCCCCCGGGACAGAGCTCTACGAGCAGTACTTC	CASSSPGTELYEQYF	TRBD1	-	TRBV7-2	TRBJ2-7
TGTGCCAGCAGCTTGACAGTGAACACTGAAGCTTTCTTT	CASSLTVNTEAFF	-	-	TRBV5-4	TRBJ1-1
TGCGCCAGCAGCCAGGGGCTAGCGGCGAACACCGGGGAGCTGTTTTTT	CASSQGLAANTGELFF	TRBD2	-	TRBV4-3	TRBJ2-2
TGTGCCAGCAGCGTAGTAGCTGCGGGGGCGAACACTGAAGCTTTCTTT	CASSVVAAGANTEAFF	-	-	TRBV9	TRBJ1-1
TGCGCCAGCAGCTTGGCAGGGGGATATGGCTACACCTTC	CASSLAGGYGYTF	TRBD1	-	TRBV5-1	TRBJ1-2
TGTGCCAGTAGTATAAAGGGGAACTATGGCTACACCTTC	CASSIKGNYGYTF	-	few	TRBV19	TRBJ1-2
TGTGCCAGCAGCTTTTTCATCCAAGAGACCCAGTACTTC	CASSFFIQETQYF	-	-	TRBV5-6	TRBJ2-5
TGTGCCAGCTCTTCGAGGGAGCGCATGAACACTGAAGCTTTCTTT	CASSSRERMNTEAFF	-	-	TRBV18	TRBJ1-1
TGTGCCAGCAGCTTAGAAGGACAGAAGAGTTATGGCTACACCTTC	CASSLEGQKSYGYTF	-	-	TRBV11-2	TRBJ1-2
TGTGCCAGTAGTATTTCCACGGGAGGGGACTACGAGCAGTACTTC	CASSISTGGDYEQYF	TRBD2	-	TRBV19	TRBJ2-7
TGTGCCAGCAGGTCCGGGACTAGCGGGTCCCTACCCCACAATGAGCAGTTCTTC	CASRSGTSGSLPHNEQFF	TRBD2	once	TRBV5-8	TRBJ2-1
TGTGCCAGCAGTGACAGACAGGGAAGAGATGGCTACACCTTC	CASSDRQGRDGYTF	TRBD1	-	TRBV6-1	TRBJ1-2
TGTACCAGCGGATTCCCGACCCGGACAGGGGTCTCTGGAAACACCATATATTTT	CTSGFPTRTGVSGNTIYF	TRBD1	-	TRBV2	TRBJ1-3
TGTGCCAGCAGCTTGGGGACAGCCAGCACAGATACGCAGTATTTT	CASSLGTASTDTQYF	TRBD1	-	TRBV7-9	TRBJ2-3
TGTGCCAGCAGCTCCCGGGAACTGAACACTGAAGCTTTCTTT	CASSSRELNTEAFF	-	once	TRBV11-3	TRBJ1-1
TGTGCCAGTAGTATCCCACAGACGGCAAACTATGGCTACACCTTC	CASSIPQTANYGYTF	-	-	TRBV19	TRBJ1-2
TGCGCCAGCAGCCAAGTTGCGGGAGGCTACGAGCAGTACTTC	CASSQVAGGYEQYF	TRBD2	-	TRBV4-1	TRBJ2-7
TGTGCCAGCAGCCGTACACGGGACAGCCTCTATGGCTACACCTTC	CASSRTRDSLYGYTF	TRBD1	-	TRBV7-9	TRBJ1-2
TGTGCCAGCAGCTTACCCCTGGGACGGTCTAGAGGGGGCGCAGAGACCCAGTACTTC	CASSLPLGRSRGGAETQYF	TRBD1	-	TRBV5-4	TRBJ2-5
TGTGCCAGCAATACACAGGGGTTTCGGTACGAGCAGTACTTC	CASNTQGFRYEQYF	TRBD1	-	TRBV28	TRBJ2-7
TGTGCCAGCAGAATTAGGACAGGACCCGGGGAGCTGTTTTTT	CASRIRTGPGELFF	TRBD1	-	TRBV28	TRBJ2-2